These 10 T cell receptor beta chains came from one sample sequenced in a study of blood T cells in healthy people across ages. Alongside a J-beta primer mix, a sample-barcoded 5' primer served in a second PCR lasting about 7 to 12 cycles. TCRdb processed the 5' RACE reads anew with MiXCR; each CDR3 protein has one entry. The data contain 1.5 million to 2 million distinct CDR3 sequences, 35% to 50% of them singletons. Sequenced input: blood. The receptors originated from a human donor in good health.

This clonotype was seen a few times. The J gene is TRBJ2-7, the V gene TRBV20-1; D is perhaps TRBD2 (6 bases). The CDR3 length is 11 residues. The germline CDR1 and CDR2 sequences are DFQATT and SNEGSKA (reference sequence). The V end was cut by 1 base, the J end by 5 bases, with 6 bases between. The CDR3 DNA follows: TGCAGTGCTAGAGGGACTAACGAGCAGTACTTC. This encodes CSARGTNEQYF.

This clonotype was counted between two and nine times. CDR3 loop: CASRLAGGTIHEQYF. As DNA, the CDR3 is TGTGCCAGCAGGTTAGCGGGGGGGACCATCCACGAGCAGTACTTC. The chain carries TRBV6-1 and TRBJ2-7; 11 bases line up with TRBD2. The CDR3 is 15 amino acids. CDR1 MNHNS and CDR2 SASEGT come from the germline V gene. After removal of 6 bases from V and 5 bases from J, the junction contained 9 bases not matched to a gene.

This clonotype was detected many times. J is TRBJ2-7 and V is TRBV9; D not certain. Germline V gene lookup returns CDR1 SGDLS and CDR2 YYNGEE. Trimming left V 0 bases short and J 3 bases short, with 13 bases between. The CDR3 contains 15 residues. The CDR3 nucleotides read TGTGCCAGCAGCGTAGGTCCCAGTAGCCTCTACGAGCAGTACTTC. This translates into CASSVGPSSLYEQYF.

As DNA, the CDR3 is TGTGCCAGCAGCCAAGCAGGGGGCGTTGGTGACTATGGCTACACCTTC. Translation gives CASSQAGGVGDYGYTF. The V call is TRBV7-2, the J call TRBJ1-2; TRBD1 matches 8 bases. V was pared by 5 bases and J by 3 bases, with 11 bases of the junction left unmatched. CDR3 length equals 16 residues. CDR1 and CDR2 (germline): SGHTA, FQGNSA.

A word on this clonotype: The junction differs from germline at one of its ends, possibly a read error. The CDR3 coding sequence is TGTGCCACCAGCAGAGATTTAGGTCTGGGGGTCCCATACTATGGCTGCACCTTC. Translating it yields CATSRDLGLGVPYYGCTF. The chain uses TRBV15 and TRBJ1-2, with a weak D call TRBD1 (5 bases). There are 18 residues in the CDR3. CDR1 and CDR2 (germline): LNHNV, YYDKDF (reference sequence).

The rearrangement uses TRBV28 and TRBJ2-2; D perhaps matches TRBD2 (6 bases). The germline CDR1 and CDR2 sequences are MDHEN and SYDVKM. V lost 6 bases and J lost 3, with 14 bases in between. This CDR3 comprises 15 residues. CDR3 bases: TGTGCCAGCAGCTTGCCGGGACTCCACACCGGGGAGCTGTTTTTT. Its translation: CASSLPGLHTGELFF. Looking up the rest from reference TRBV28 and TRBJ2-2 gives the full variable domain: DVKVTQSSRYLVKRTGEKVFLECVQDMDHENMFWYRQDPGLGLRLIYFSYDVKMKEKGDIPEGYSVSREKKERFSLILESASTNQTSMYLCASSLPGLHTGELFFGEGSRLTVL.

The chain is built from TRBV27 and TRBJ1-1, with a possible D match to TRBD1 (6 bases). Germline assignment: CDR1 MNHEY and CDR2 SMNVEV (reference sequence). V was cut by 3 bases and J by 13 bases, with 18 bases left in between. There are 13 residues in the CDR3. The CDR3 bases are TGTGCCAGCAGTTTGGGGCCGGGGACACCGGGTTTCTTT. Amino acids: CASSLGPGTPGFF.

The V call is TRBV12-3 or TRBV12-4, the J call TRBJ1-2; possibly TRBD1 for D (5 bases). V was trimmed by 9 bases and J by 5 bases, leaving 16 bases between them. The CDR3 contains 13 residues. The chain's CDR3 is CASRRGRGYGYTF. The CDR3 DNA sequence: TGTGCCAGTCGGAGGGGAAGGGGATATGGCTACACCTTC.

This clonotype appeared a few times. The chain has TRBV5-5 and TRBJ2-1, with a possible D match to TRBD1 (6 bases). Per germline, CDR1 SGHKS and CDR2 YYEKEE (reference sequence). The V end lost 4 bases, the J end lost 4 bases, and 12 bases lay between the germline ends. This CDR3 comprises 14 residues. CDR3 sequence: CASSPDTGYNEQFF. The CDR3 DNA is TGTGCCAGCAGCCCGGACACAGGGTACAATGAGCAGTTCTTC.

This clonotype was detected ten times or more. V gene TRBV15 combines with J gene TRBJ1-6; 10 positions match TRBD1. V lost 2 bases to trimming and J lost 7 bases; unmatched junction nucleotides: 2. Germline V gene sequence: CDR1 LNHNV, CDR2 YYDKDF (reference sequence). The CDR3 consists of 15 residues. Here the CDR3 reads CATSRLGQGNSPLHF. The CDR3 DNA is TGTGCCACCAGCAGACTGGGACAGGGGAATTCACCCCTCCACTTT.